A selection of T cell receptor beta chains follows, all from one sample in a study of response to subunit inactivated influenza vaccine. MiXCR, applied by TCRdb to the RT-PCR reads, yields one record per CDR3 protein. The table shows about 240,000 distinct CDR3 sequences, with 12% occurring only once. The sample here was non-naive T cells sorted from PBMCs, taken about 14 days before vaccination. Receptors originate from a man aged 45-60 years who received an inactivated influenza vaccine. Both conserved end residues are part of each CDR3. A D gene is named only where the DNA matches it firmly. A row's size may be missing; if present it is once, few, many or a size class.

clone size: NA
D gene: TRBD1
V gene: TRBV30
J gene: TRBJ2-5
CDR3 protein: CAWRGGVHRRDSADQETQYF
CDR3 DNA: TGTGCCTGGAGAGGAGGCGTCCATAGAAGGGACAGTGCGGACCAAGAGACCCAGTACTTC

clone size: many
D gene: NA
V gene: TRBV12-3/TRBV12-4
J gene: TRBJ1-4
CDR3 protein: CASSPGQSKGEKLFF
CDR3 DNA: TGTGCCAGCAGTCCAGGACAGTCCAAGGGAGAAAAACTGTTTTTT

clone size: many
D gene: NA
V gene: TRBV9
J gene: TRBJ2-1
CDR3 protein: CASSVAPSQYNEQFF
CDR3 DNA: TGTGCCAGCAGCGTAGCCCCCTCCCAATACAATGAGCAGTTCTTC

clone size: NA
D gene: TRBD2
V gene: TRBV15
J gene: TRBJ2-1
CDR3 protein: CATSRETGLAEEQFF
CDR3 DNA: TGTGCCACCAGCAGAGAAACCGGGCTAGCGGAGGAGCAGTTCTTC

clone size: NA
D gene: TRBD2
V gene: TRBV20-1
J gene: TRBJ2-5
CDR3 protein: CSALDGGGGNQETQYF
CDR3 DNA: TGCAGTGCTCTTGACGGAGGCGGGGGGAACCAAGAGACCCAGTACTTC

clone size: few
D gene: TRBD1
V gene: TRBV3-1
J gene: TRBJ1-1
CDR3 protein: CASSRTGGYTEAFF
CDR3 DNA: TGTGCCAGCAGCCGAACAGGGGGCTACACTGAAGCTTTCTTT

clone size: few
D gene: TRBD1
V gene: TRBV5-1
J gene: TRBJ2-3
CDR3 protein: CASSPRGQGRYF
CDR3 DNA: TGCGCCAGCAGCCCGCGGGGACAGGGGCGATATTTT

clone size: few
D gene: NA
V gene: TRBV11-3
J gene: TRBJ2-3
CDR3 protein: CASSPEGDTQYF
CDR3 DNA: TGTGCCAGCAGCCCGGAGGGGGATACGCAGTATTTT

clone size: few
D gene: TRBD1
V gene: TRBV6-2/TRBV6-3
J gene: TRBJ1-1
CDR3 protein: CASSSGQGSASEAFF
CDR3 DNA: TGTGCCAGCAGTTCGGGACAGGGCTCCGCATCCGAAGCTTTCTTT

clone size: NA
D gene: NA
V gene: TRBV19
J gene: TRBJ2-2
CDR3 protein: CASSQTGGTFHTGELFF
CDR3 DNA: TGTGCCAGTAGTCAAACTGGGGGGACCTTTCACACCGGGGAGCTGTTTTTT

clone size: few
D gene: NA
V gene: TRBV20-1
J gene: TRBJ1-4
CDR3 protein: CSARDLPGRSNEKLFF
CDR3 DNA: TGCAGTGCTAGAGATCTTCCGGGACGTTCTAATGAAAAACTGTTTTTT

clone size: few
D gene: NA
V gene: TRBV6-2/TRBV6-3
J gene: TRBJ1-1
CDR3 protein: CASKTVSTEAFF
CDR3 DNA: TGTGCCAGCAAGACAGTTTCCACTGAAGCTTTCTTT

clone size: few
D gene: NA
V gene: TRBV12-3/TRBV12-4
J gene: TRBJ1-4
CDR3 protein: CASSLTQKTNEKLFF
CDR3 DNA: TGTGCCAGCAGTTTGACCCAGAAGACTAATGAAAAACTGTTTTTT

clone size: NA
D gene: TRBD2
V gene: TRBV2
J gene: TRBJ2-7
CDR3 protein: CASSEVLAGDYEQYF
CDR3 DNA: TGTGCCAGCAGTGAAGTCCTAGCGGGAGACTACGAGCAGTACTTC

clone size: many
D gene: TRBD1
V gene: TRBV6-1
J gene: TRBJ1-5
CDR3 protein: CASRPDRGIQPQHF
CDR3 DNA: TGTGCCAGCAGGCCCGACAGGGGAATCCAGCCCCAGCATTTT

clone size: few
D gene: NA
V gene: TRBV15
J gene: TRBJ2-5
CDR3 protein: CATSNSRGGGETQYF
CDR3 DNA: TGTGCCACCAGCAACTCTCGAGGGGGTGGGGAGACCCAGTACTTC

clone size: NA
D gene: NA
V gene: TRBV3-1
J gene: TRBJ1-2
CDR3 protein: CASSQGKGGYTF
CDR3 DNA: TGTGCCAGCAGCCAAGGAAAGGGTGGCTACACCTTC

clone size: NA
D gene: NA
V gene: TRBV7-8
J gene: TRBJ2-2
CDR3 protein: CASSLMIGTGELFF
CDR3 DNA: TGTGCCAGCAGCTTAATGATCGGCACCGGGGAGCTGTTTTTT

clone size: NA
D gene: TRBD2
V gene: TRBV28
J gene: TRBJ2-5
CDR3 protein: CASRLGLAGLQETQYF
CDR3 DNA: TGTGCCAGCAGACTCGGACTAGCGGGGCTCCAAGAGACCCAGTACTTC

clone size: few
D gene: NA
V gene: TRBV18
J gene: TRBJ1-2
CDR3 protein: CASSPRAVWRYGYTF
CDR3 DNA: TGTGCCAGCTCACCACGGGCAGTCTGGCGGTATGGCTACACCTTC

clone size: many
D gene: NA
V gene: TRBV3-1
J gene: TRBJ1-3
CDR3 protein: CASSQEWQSSGNTIYF
CDR3 DNA: TGTGCCAGCAGCCAAGAATGGCAGAGCTCTGGAAACACCATATATTTT

clone size: NA
D gene: NA
V gene: TRBV19
J gene: TRBJ1-5
CDR3 protein: CASSPTPGRPQHF
CDR3 DNA: TGTGCCAGTAGTCCAACGCCGGGAAGGCCCCAGCATTTT

clone size: NA
D gene: TRBD1
V gene: TRBV6-5
J gene: TRBJ1-5
CDR3 protein: CASSSGQVRATSNQPQHF
CDR3 DNA: TGTGCCAGCAGTTCGGGACAGGTCCGAGCCACGAGCAATCAGCCCCAGCATTTT

clone size: many
D gene: TRBD1
V gene: TRBV15
J gene: TRBJ1-5
CDR3 protein: CATSSLQNGGQSNQPQHF
CDR3 DNA: TGTGCCACCAGCAGCCTTCAAAATGGGGGACAGAGCAATCAGCCCCAGCATTTT

clone size: NA
D gene: TRBD1
V gene: TRBV4-3
J gene: TRBJ2-2
CDR3 protein: CASSRQGETGELFF
CDR3 DNA: TGCGCCAGCAGTCGACAGGGGGAAACCGGGGAGCTGTTTTTT

clone size: NA
D gene: NA
V gene: TRBV6-2/TRBV6-3
J gene: TRBJ1-5
CDR3 protein: CASSNRQISNQPQHF
CDR3 DNA: TGTGCCAGCAGTAACCGACAGATTAGCAATCAGCCCCAGCATTTT

clone size: NA
D gene: NA
V gene: TRBV7-3
J gene: TRBJ2-1
CDR3 protein: CASSLQFRASGGGEQFF
CDR3 DNA: TGTGCCAGCAGCTTACAATTCCGGGCTAGCGGAGGGGGGGAGCAGTTCTTC

clone size: NA
D gene: TRBD2
V gene: TRBV11-1
J gene: TRBJ2-7
CDR3 protein: CASSSWELAGELSYEQYF
CDR3 DNA: TGTGCCAGCAGCTCCTGGGAGCTAGCGGGGGAACTCTCCTACGAGCAGTACTTC

clone size: NA
D gene: NA
V gene: TRBV24-1
J gene: TRBJ1-2
CDR3 protein: CATSDSRPGTANYGYTF
CDR3 DNA: TGTGCCACCAGTGATTCTCGTCCCGGGACGGCTAACTATGGCTACACCTTC

clone size: NA
D gene: NA
V gene: TRBV7-2
J gene: TRBJ2-1
CDR3 protein: CASSLQDYVGEQFF
CDR3 DNA: TGTGCCAGCAGCTTACAGGACTACGTCGGTGAGCAGTTCTTC

clone size: few
D gene: NA
V gene: TRBV20-1
J gene: TRBJ1-2
CDR3 protein: CSARAADFYRYTF
CDR3 DNA: TGCAGTGCTAGAGCGGCAGACTTTTATCGCTACACCTTC

clone size: few
D gene: TRBD2
V gene: TRBV20-1
J gene: TRBJ2-3
CDR3 protein: CSARALAGVYRDTQYF
CDR3 DNA: TGCAGTGCTAGGGCACTAGCGGGGGTTTACAGAGATACGCAGTATTTT

clone size: few
D gene: TRBD2
V gene: TRBV20-1
J gene: TRBJ2-7
CDR3 protein: CSARAGGTEQYF
CDR3 DNA: TGCAGTGCTAGAGCGGGAGGGACAGAGCAGTACTTC

clone size: few
D gene: NA
V gene: TRBV7-9
J gene: TRBJ2-1
CDR3 protein: CASSTKGISSYNEQFF
CDR3 DNA: TGTGCCAGCAGCACTAAAGGGATTAGCTCCTACAATGAGCAGTTCTTC

clone size: NA
D gene: NA
V gene: TRBV12-3/TRBV12-4
J gene: TRBJ2-1
CDR3 protein: CASSLRQGTYNEQFF
CDR3 DNA: TGTGCCAGCAGTTTGAGGCAGGGGACCTACAATGAGCAGTTCTTC

clone size: few
D gene: NA
V gene: TRBV4-2
J gene: TRBJ2-7
CDR3 protein: CASSKAEGGGEQYF
CDR3 DNA: TGTGCCAGCAGCAAGGCAGAGGGAGGAGGCGAGCAGTACTTC

clone size: NA
D gene: NA
V gene: TRBV12-3/TRBV12-4
J gene: TRBJ1-1
CDR3 protein: CASSSVRAPAFF
CDR3 DNA: TGTGCCAGCAGCTCCGTTAGGGCCCCAGCTTTCTTT

clone size: many
D gene: NA
V gene: TRBV12-3/TRBV12-4
J gene: TRBJ1-1
CDR3 protein: CASSWGTEAFF
CDR3 DNA: TGTGCCAGCAGTTGGGGCACTGAAGCTTTCTTT

clone size: many
D gene: TRBD2
V gene: TRBV7-2
J gene: TRBJ2-1
CDR3 protein: CASSVGGGITEQFF
CDR3 DNA: TGTGCCAGCAGCGTCGGGGGGGGGATCACTGAGCAGTTCTTC

clone size: many
D gene: NA
V gene: TRBV5-1
J gene: TRBJ1-4
CDR3 protein: CASSLGADATNEKLFF
CDR3 DNA: TGCGCCAGCAGCTTGGGAGCAGATGCAACTAATGAAAAACTGTTTTTT

clone size: once
D gene: NA
V gene: TRBV20-1
J gene: TRBJ2-3
CDR3 protein: CSAPGWSGTDTQYF
CDR3 DNA: TGCAGTGCCCCCGGCTGGAGCGGGACAGATACGCAGTATTTT

clone size: few
D gene: NA
V gene: TRBV18
J gene: TRBJ2-4
CDR3 protein: CASSPPVTLAKNIQYF
CDR3 DNA: TGTGCCAGCTCACCACCGGTCACCTTAGCCAAAAACATTCAGTACTTC

clone size: few
D gene: TRBD1
V gene: TRBV2
J gene: TRBJ2-7
CDR3 protein: CASKTGQGVSYEQYF
CDR3 DNA: TGTGCCAGCAAAACCGGACAGGGAGTTTCCTACGAGCAGTACTTC

clone size: few
D gene: NA
V gene: TRBV6-2/TRBV6-3
J gene: TRBJ1-2
CDR3 protein: CASSYARVGGYTF
CDR3 DNA: TGTGCCAGCAGTTACGCCAGGGTAGGAGGCTACACCTTC

clone size: many
D gene: TRBD2
V gene: TRBV5-1
J gene: TRBJ2-3
CDR3 protein: CASSLGLAESTDTQYF
CDR3 DNA: TGCGCCAGCAGCTTGGGACTAGCGGAAAGCACAGATACGCAGTATTTT